One T cell receptor beta chain is described in this entry. Its antigen is unidentified. Sequenced material consisted of expressed TCRB transcripts (all of the isolated RNA was reverse transcribed). Assay: immunoSEQ multiplex PCR; the TCRdb copy retains only in-frame clones and omits some. The table records 600,000 to 700,000 clones, under 15% of them present only once. The germline CDR1 and CDR2 sequences are ENHRY and SYGVKD. The V and J ends lost 8 bases and 5 bases, in that order; junction bases with no gene match: 9. The CDR3 runs 15 residues. This specimen comes from a study of beta chain features in type 1 diabetes. The study's findings and limits: Shortening of TCRB CDR3s, moderate but significant, appeared in all four CD4+ subsets of Type 1 diabetes patients.

The TCR was taken from a man younger than 35 with type 1 diabetes. The chain is built from TRBV10-3 and TRBJ1-6, with 7 bases identical to TRBD1. Material for sequencing was naive CD4+ T cells from blood. CDR3 DNA: TGTGCCATCTCAGCCTTAGACAGGGATAATTCACCCCTCCACTTT. This encodes CAISALDRDNSPLHF.